Listed below are T cell receptor beta chains from one sample, sequenced in a study of T cell repertoires in cytomegalovirus infection. One entry per CDR3 protein, called by TCRdb with MiXCR from the reads. Of approximately 600,000 distinct CDR3 sequences in the sample, roughly 43% were seen once. No antigen has been identified for these receptors. Sequencing used cultured PBMCs, obtained from culture after CMV antigen stimulation. Every receptor here comes from a human donor in good health (CMV status not recorded). Some clones in this sample may be carry-over from other donors' samples. The CDR3 runs from the conserved cysteine through the conserved F or W. A D gene is named only where the DNA matches it firmly. Clone size is stated in some rows and not others, as once, few, many or a class when expanded.

V: TRBV29-1; size: NA; D: TRBD1; J: TRBJ1-2; CDR3: CSAGQQNGYTF; DNA: TGCAGCGCGGGACAGCAGAATGGCTACACCTTC
V: TRBV7-8; size: few; D: TRBD1; J: TRBJ1-1; CDR3: CASSLARQGGMNTEAFF; DNA: TGTGCCAGCAGCTTAGCTCGACAGGGGGGCATGAACACTGAAGCTTTCTTT
V: TRBV3-1; size: NA; D: NA; J: TRBJ2-1; CDR3: CASSQDQGYDEQFF; DNA: TGTGCCAGCAGCCAAGATCAGGGTTACGATGAGCAGTTCTTC
V: TRBV19; size: NA; D: NA; J: TRBJ1-6; CDR3: CASSDGTPWDSPLHF; DNA: TGTGCCAGTAGTGACGGGACACCTTGGGATTCACCCCTCCACTTT
V: TRBV12-3/TRBV12-4; size: NA; D: TRBD2; J: TRBJ2-1; CDR3: CASSFGGVHNEQFF; DNA: TGTGCCAGCAGTTTTGGGGGGGTACACAATGAGCAGTTCTTC
V: TRBV20-1; size: NA; D: NA; J: TRBJ1-2; CDR3: CSASSRSRANYGYTF; DNA: TGCAGTGCTAGCTCCCGGAGTCGTGCTAACTATGGCTACACCTTC
V: TRBV19; size: NA; D: NA; J: TRBJ2-3; CDR3: CASRRASGTQYF; DNA: TGTGCCAGCAGGAGGGCGTCGGGAACGCAGTATTTT
V: TRBV6-2/TRBV6-3; size: NA; D: TRBD2; J: TRBJ2-7; CDR3: CASTIGLAAPSYEQYF; DNA: TGTGCCAGCACCATTGGACTAGCGGCCCCCTCCTACGAGCAGTACTTC
V: TRBV19; size: NA; D: NA; J: TRBJ1-2; CDR3: CASSTNPGDYGYTF; DNA: TGTGCCAGTAGTACAAACCCTGGGGACTATGGCTACACCTTC
V: TRBV2; size: NA; D: TRBD1; J: TRBJ1-6; CDR3: CASRTGEASPLHF; DNA: TGTGCCAGCAGGACAGGGGAGGCTTCACCCCTCCACTTT
V: TRBV7-4; size: NA; D: NA; J: TRBJ2-7; CDR3: CASSSPGARSYEQYF; DNA: TGTGCCAGCAGCTCTCCGGGGGCAAGGAGCTACGAGCAGTACTTC
V: TRBV7-2; size: few; D: NA; J: TRBJ2-3; CDR3: CASSLRTNTDTQYF; DNA: TGTGCCAGCAGCTTACGCACTAACACAGATACGCAGTATTTT
V: TRBV6-1; size: NA; D: TRBD1; J: TRBJ2-7; CDR3: CASKDRETYEQYF; DNA: TGTGCCAGCAAGGACAGGGAGACCTACGAGCAGTACTTC
V: TRBV29-1; size: NA; D: NA; J: TRBJ2-4; CDR3: CSVESGNIQYF; DNA: TGCAGCGTGGAAAGTGGTAACATTCAGTACTTC
V: TRBV28; size: NA; D: TRBD1; J: TRBJ1-2; CDR3: CASSTTRDRAANYGYTF; DNA: TGTGCCAGCAGTACAACCCGGGACAGGGCAGCTAACTATGGCTACACCTTC
V: TRBV20-1; size: NA; D: NA; J: TRBJ2-1; CDR3: CSASGPLYNEQFF; DNA: TGCAGTGCTTCCGGGCCCCTCTACAATGAGCAGTTCTTC
V: TRBV11-1; size: NA; D: NA; J: TRBJ1-4; CDR3: CASSSGRNEKLFF; DNA: TGTGCCAGCAGCTCGGGACGAAATGAAAAACTGTTTTTT
V: TRBV27; size: NA; D: NA; J: TRBJ1-5; CDR3: CASSLLAVGSNQPQHF; DNA: TGTGCCAGCAGTTTATTAGCCGTGGGAAGCAATCAGCCCCAGCATTTT
V: TRBV7-6; size: NA; D: NA; J: TRBJ2-5; CDR3: CTSSYWRGETQYF; DNA: TGTACCAGCAGCTACTGGCGGGGAGAGACCCAGTACTTC
V: TRBV4-1; size: NA; D: NA; J: TRBJ2-4; CDR3: CASSQGLLGPTTF; DNA: TGCGCCAGCAGCCAAGGCTTGTTAGGACCTACGACCTTC
V: TRBV7-2; size: many; D: NA; J: TRBJ2-7; CDR3: CASSLVRAGVGYEQYF; DNA: TGTGCCAGCAGCTTAGTACGGGCGGGTGTTGGCTACGAGCAGTACTTC
V: TRBV2; size: NA; D: TRBD1; J: TRBJ1-6; CDR3: CASRAGTGGNSPLHF; DNA: TGTGCCAGCAGGGCCGGGACAGGGGGCAATTCACCCCTCCACTTT
V: TRBV6-1; size: NA; D: TRBD2; J: TRBJ2-7; CDR3: CASSVGGGAGWQYF; DNA: TGTGCCAGCAGTGTGGGCGGGGGGGCAGGATGGCAGTACTTC
V: TRBV5-6; size: NA; D: NA; J: TRBJ1-6; CDR3: CASSLNLGLSSPLHF; DNA: TGTGCCAGCAGCTTGAATCTGGGTCTTAGTTCACCCCTCCACTTT
V: TRBV7-9; size: few; D: NA; J: TRBJ1-1; CDR3: CASSSRGHQVNTEAFF; DNA: TGTGCCAGCAGCAGCAGGGGCCACCAGGTGAACACTGAAGCTTTCTTT
V: TRBV19; size: few; D: TRBD1; J: TRBJ1-4; CDR3: CASLPRDRGEKLFF; DNA: TGTGCCAGCCTGCCCCGGGACAGGGGAGAAAAACTGTTTTTT
V: TRBV12-5; size: few; D: NA; J: TRBJ1-3; CDR3: CASGLGYSGNTIYF; DNA: TGTGCTAGTGGTTTGGGTTACTCTGGAAACACCATATATTTT
V: TRBV20-1; size: NA; D: TRBD2; J: TRBJ2-5; CDR3: CSASRAGVGETQYF; DNA: TGCAGTGCTAGTAGAGCGGGAGTCGGAGAGACCCAGTACTTC
V: TRBV7-8; size: NA; D: NA; J: TRBJ1-6; CDR3: CASSSQTGPSGSPLHF; DNA: TGTGCCAGCAGCTCCCAGACAGGTCCCTCGGGGTCACCCCTCCACTTT
V: TRBV7-6; size: NA; D: NA; J: TRBJ2-7; CDR3: CASSTSTEQYF; DNA: TGTGCCAGCAGCACAAGTACCGAGCAGTACTTC
V: TRBV2; size: NA; D: NA; J: TRBJ1-4; CDR3: CASSVQGVSNEKLFF; DNA: TGTGCCAGCAGTGTTCAGGGAGTATCTAATGAAAAACTGTTTTTT
V: TRBV7-2; size: NA; D: TRBD1; J: TRBJ1-1; CDR3: CASSLPVSGTGEAFF; DNA: TGTGCCAGCAGCTTACCCGTCTCCGGGACAGGTGAAGCTTTCTTT
V: TRBV10-3; size: few; D: NA; J: TRBJ2-5; CDR3: CAISVGGKETQYF; DNA: TGTGCCATCAGTGTGGGCGGGAAGGAGACCCAGTACTTC
V: TRBV7-2; size: few; D: TRBD1; J: TRBJ1-5; CDR3: CASSLGYRGRAQHF; DNA: TGTGCCAGCAGCTTAGGGTACAGGGGGCGAGCCCAGCATTTT
V: TRBV10-3; size: few; D: NA; J: TRBJ1-4; CDR3: CAISPLDGEKLFF; DNA: TGTGCCATCTCCCCGTTGGATGGTGAAAAACTGTTTTTT
V: TRBV7-8; size: few; D: TRBD2; J: TRBJ2-7; CDR3: CASSNIRAGVRSYEQYF; DNA: TGTGCCAGCAGCAATATAAGGGCGGGAGTAAGGTCCTACGAGCAGTACTTC
V: TRBV10-3; size: NA; D: NA; J: TRBJ2-7; CDR3: CAISPGYEQYF; DNA: TGTGCCATCAGCCCAGGTTACGAGCAGTACTTC
V: TRBV19; size: few; D: NA; J: TRBJ2-1; CDR3: CASSTIPYGSEQFF; DNA: TGTGCCAGTAGTACCATACCCTATGGTAGTGAGCAGTTCTTC
V: TRBV25-1; size: NA; D: TRBD1; J: TRBJ2-7; CDR3: CASSPLGTGIYEQYF; DNA: TGTGCCAGCAGTCCTCTGGGGACAGGAATCTACGAGCAGTACTTC
V: TRBV7-2; size: NA; D: NA; J: TRBJ2-1; CDR3: CASSSDRQREQFF; DNA: TGTGCCAGCAGCTCAGACCGACAGCGCGAGCAGTTCTTC
V: TRBV7-2; size: few; D: NA; J: TRBJ2-2; CDR3: CASSLAFWNTGELFF; DNA: TGTGCCAGCAGCTTAGCCTTTTGGAACACCGGGGAGCTGTTTTTT
V: TRBV12-3/TRBV12-4; size: NA; D: NA; J: TRBJ1-2; CDR3: CASSLAPGLGYTF; DNA: TGTGCCAGCAGTTTAGCTCCGGGACTGGGCTACACCTTC
V: TRBV18; size: NA; D: NA; J: TRBJ2-1; CDR3: CASSPNQGIANEQFF; DNA: TGTGCCAGCTCACCAAATCAGGGGATTGCCAATGAGCAGTTCTTC